Presented here are 30 T cell receptor beta chains from one specimen sequenced in a study of blood T cells in healthy people across ages. The authors ran a second PCR of about 6 to 12 cycles using a sample-barcoded 5' primer and a J-beta primer mix. TCRdb re-called the 5' RACE reads through MiXCR, storing one row per CDR3 protein. The sample has under 1,000,000 distinct CDR3 sequences; about 42% are singletons. Sequencing used blood. These receptors were obtained from an older man in good health.

The chain is built from TRBV2 and TRBJ2-7, with TRBD1 matching over 7 bases. Near its end, the DNA agrees better with TRBJ2-5, so the J call may be wrong. Germline V gene sequence: CDR1 SNHLY, CDR2 FYNNEI. The CDR3 spans 14 residues. The CDR3 coding sequence is TGTGCCAGCAGTGGTCTGACAGGGAGAGAGACCCAGTACTTC. Encoded protein: CASSGLTGRETQYF.

In this sample, this clonotype turned up a few times. The chain has TRBV20-1 and TRBJ2-6; D is possibly TRBD1 or TRBD2 (5 bases each). The germline gives CDR1 DFQATT, CDR2 SNEGSKA (reference sequence). This CDR3 is built from 17 residues. The V and J ends lost 6 bases and 0 bases respectively, with 18 bases between them. CDR3 in DNA: TGCAGTGCGAGAACCGGGACGGAGAGCTCTGGGGCCAACGTCCTGACTTTC. Translation: CSARTGTESSGANVLTF.

The rearrangement links TRBV4-2 to TRBJ2-1; the D gene is possibly TRBD2 (6 bases). This CDR3 region has 15 residues. CDR1 LGHNA and CDR2 YNFKEQ come from the germline V gene. The germline V and J ends were trimmed by 4 bases and 3 bases, with 13 bases remaining between them. CDR3 residues: CASSPPGLGYNEQFF. CDR3 bases: TGTGCCAGCAGCCCGCCGGGACTGGGCTACAATGAGCAGTTCTTC.

The table lists this clonotype with many counts. The rearrangement uses TRBV24-1 and TRBJ2-1; 9 nucleotides match TRBD1. The CDR3 runs to 15 residues. Germline values: CDR1 KGHDR, CDR2 SFDVKD. Losses at the gene ends were 1 base for V and 6 bases for J; bases not matched to a gene: 3. CDR3 DNA sequence: TGTGCCACCAGTGATTTCGGGACAGGGAGCAATGAGCAGTTCTTC. Translation gives CATSDFGTGSNEQFF.

The chain uses TRBV9 and TRBJ2-5, with 7 bases matching TRBD2. Germline V gene data show CDR1 as SGDLS and CDR2 as YYNGEE. CDR3 length: 14 amino acids. V gave up 6 bases and J gave up 2 bases; unmatched junction bases: 7. The CDR3 loop is CASTREVGQETQYF. DNA for the CDR3: TGTGCCAGCACTCGGGAGGTCGGTCAAGAGACCCAGTACTTC.

Here the CDR3 DNA reads TGTGCCAGCAGTGACGGGGCGGGAGATAGGAATGAGCAGTTCTTC. Amino acids: CASSDGAGDRNEQFF. V usage is TRBV6-1 and J usage is TRBJ2-1; 7 positions agree with TRBD2. V was clipped by 3 bases and J by 7 bases; unmatched bases: 9. This CDR3 contains 15 residues. CDR1 is MNHNS, CDR2 SASEGT, per germline.

The genes are TRBV7-9 and TRBJ2-1; 7 nucleotides align to TRBD2. CDR3 length: 16 residues. The J segment lost 7 bases and the V segment lost 4 bases, leaving 13 bases of the junction unmatched. Germline CDR1 is SEHNR and CDR2 is FQNEAQ (reference sequence). The CDR3 nucleotides are TGTGCCAGCAGCTCAACACCCACAGCGGGACCGAATGAGCAGTTCTTC. Protein product: CASSSTPTAGPNEQFF.

The gene calls are TRBV4-2 and TRBJ1-2; D is ambiguous. Germline CDR1 is LGHNA and CDR2 is YNFKEQ. Trimming removed 0 bases from V and 6 bases from J, with 14 bases in between. The CDR3 length is 15 residues. CDR3 nucleotide sequence: TGTGCCAGCAGCCAAGATCTAGAGGGCAGGCATGGCTACACCTTC. Translated: CASSQDLEGRHGYTF.

The chain uses TRBV12-3 or TRBV12-4 and TRBJ1-5; D call uncertain. This CDR3 has 13 residues. V was trimmed by 5 bases and J by 13 bases, leaving 18 bases between them. CDR3 in amino acids: CASSLLHRDAQHF. The CDR3, as DNA: TGTGCCAGCAGTCTCCTCCACCGGGATGCTCAGCATTTT.

This clonotype came up many times. The rearrangement links TRBV29-1 to TRBJ2-6; 8 nucleotides align to TRBD2. The germline V gene encodes CDR1 SQVTM and CDR2 ANQGSEA. Trimming at V came to 3 bases and at J to 0 bases, leaving 16 bases not matched to a gene. The CDR3 runs 20 residues. CDR3 in DNA: TGCAGCGTTGAGTCAGGTAGCGGGATAGGAGGGCCCTCTGGGGCCAACGTCCTGACTTTC. It translates to CSVESGSGIGGPSGANVLTF.

The chain carries TRBV5-1 and TRBJ2-5; D remains unclear. Germline-derived CDR1 and CDR2 are SGHRS and YFSETQ. The CDR3 consists of 14 residues. The V and J ends lost 3 bases and 4 bases respectively, with 13 bases between them. The CDR3 loop is CASSSASSLETQYF. In DNA, the CDR3 is TGCGCCAGCAGCTCGGCTTCCAGTTTAGAGACCCAGTACTTC.

The chain has TRBV12-3 or TRBV12-4 and TRBJ1-1; no definite D call. The germline V and J ends were trimmed by 2 bases and 2 bases, with 9 bases remaining between them. The CDR3 is made up of 14 amino acids. This CDR3 reads CASSLTLINTEAFF. The CDR3 DNA is TGTGCCAGCAGTTTAACGCTGATAAACACTGAAGCTTTCTTT.

This clonotype was detected only a few times. The DNA for the CDR3 is TGTGCCAGCAGCCCTGGGGACGGCAACAATGAGCAGTACTTC. Amino acid sequence: CASSPGDGNNEQYF. The V and J genes are TRBV9 and TRBJ2-1; D tentatively fits TRBD1 or TRBD2 (5 bases each). The J call is in doubt because the DNA end fits TRBJ2-7 better. The CDR3 totals 14 residues. Germline V lookup: CDR1 SGDLS, CDR2 YYNGEE.

The gene calls are TRBV28 and TRBJ2-7; TRBD1 is a possible D gene (7 bases). V lost 5 bases to trimming and J lost 3 bases, with 14 bases between them. Germline V gives CDR1 MDHEN, CDR2 SYDVKM. CDR3 size: 14 residues. CDR3 DNA sequence: TGTGCCAGCAGTCAAGTCAGGGGGGACTACGAGCAGTACTTC. The encoded protein is CASSQVRGDYEQYF.

The V and J genes are TRBV10-3 and TRBJ1-2; D not certain. Germline CDR1 reads ENHRY; CDR2 reads SYGVKD. V lost 0 bases and J 3 bases, leaving 5 bases between the germline ends. The CDR3 consists of 13 residues. DNA for the CDR3: TGTGCCATCAGTGAGTCGGAGGACTATGGCTACACCTTC. Its translation: CAISESEDYGYTF.

This clonotype appeared a few times. V is TRBV27 and J is TRBJ2-3; 9 bases align to TRBD2. This CDR3 region has 15 residues. J was trimmed by 3 bases and V by 4 bases; bases with no gene match: 5. From germline, CDR1 is MNHEY and CDR2 SMNVEV (reference sequence). The CDR3 loop reads CASSCGGEMTDTQYF. DNA of the CDR3: TGTGCCAGCAGTTGCGGGGGGGAGATGACAGATACGCAGTATTTT.

This clonotype was seen only a few times. The chain links TRBV25-1 to TRBJ1-6; the D gene is possibly TRBD1 (6 bases). Trimming cost V 6 bases and J 4 bases, with 10 bases left between them. CDR3 size: 14 residues. Germline CDR1 MGHDK, CDR2 SYGVNS. The CDR3 protein is CASRHREYNSPLHF. The CDR3 bases are TGTGCCAGCAGGCACAGGGAGTATAATTCACCCCTCCACTTT. Filled out from reference TRBV25-1 and TRBJ1-6, the complete variable domain reads EADIYQTPRYLVIGTGKKITLECSQTMGHDKMYWYQQDPGMELHLIHYSYGVNSTEKGDLSSESTVSRIRTEHFPLTLESARPSHTSQYLCASRHREYNSPLHFGNGTRLTVT.

The V and J genes are TRBV5-1 and TRBJ2-1; 11 bases are a match to TRBD2. In germline, CDR1 is SGHRS, CDR2 YFSETQ. The CDR3 covers 15 residues. After removal of 2 bases from V and 9 bases from J, the junction contained 7 bases not matched to a gene. CDR3 coding DNA: TGCGCCAGCAGCTTTAGTAGCGGGAGGGGAGCTGAGCAGTTCTTC. This codes for CASSFSSGRGAEQFF. The full variable domain, its missing parts supplied by reference TRBV5-1 and TRBJ2-1, is KAGVTQTPRYLIKTRGQQVTLSCSPISGHRSVSWYQQTPGQGLQFLFEYFSETQRNKGNFPGRFSGRQFSNSRSEMNVSTLELGDSALYLCASSFSSGRGAEQFFGPGTRLTVL.

Details on this clonotype: This may arise from a read error, as a much more abundant clone is one base away. V gene TRBV29-1 combines with J gene TRBJ2-3; maybe TRBD2 (7 bases). The V end lost 6 bases, the J end lost 2 bases, and 12 bases lay between the germline ends. The CDR3 has 13 amino acids. The V gene's germline CDR1 is SQVTM and CDR2 ANQGSEA. The CDR3 nucleotides are TGCAGCGTGTGCGGGGGCAACACAGATACGCAGTATTTT. It codes for CSVCGGNTDTQYF.

V and J are TRBV5-5 and TRBJ1-2; D uncertain. Germline-derived CDR1 and CDR2 are SGHKS and YYEKEE (reference sequence). The CDR3 length is 16 residues. The V end was cut by 5 bases, the J end by 8 bases, with 25 bases between. The CDR3 nucleotides are TGTGCCAGCAGTTCCCCATCCTCGGGCAGCGTCGGGGGCTACACCTTC. Protein product: CASSSPSSGSVGGYTF.

This clonotype was counted only a few times. The rearrangement joins TRBV7-2 to TRBJ2-7, with D possibly matching TRBD1 (6 bases). Germline V lookup: CDR1 SGHTA, CDR2 FQGNSA. CDR3 length: 15 residues. The germline V and J ends were trimmed by 1 base and 6 bases, with 16 bases remaining between them. CDR3 sequence: CASSLVNRVGIEQYF. In DNA, the CDR3 is TGTGCCAGCAGCTTAGTTAACAGGGTAGGGATCGAGCAGTACTTC.

This rearrangement joins TRBV29-1 to TRBJ2-6, with D hard to call. The CDR3 length is 14 residues. V dropped 4 bases and J dropped 2 bases, with 9 bases sitting between them. Germline CDR1 and CDR2: SQVTM and ANQGSEA. This CDR3 reads CSVVVRPGANVLTF. The CDR3 DNA sequence: TGCAGCGTTGTTGTCAGACCTGGGGCCAACGTCCTGACTTTC.

This clonotype was picked up a small number of times. This chain joins TRBV24-1 and TRBJ2-7, with TRBD1 matching 9 bases. This CDR3 spans 15 amino acids. Germline loops: CDR1 KGHDR, CDR2 SFDVKD. V was pared by 3 bases and J by 4 bases, with 6 bases of the junction left unmatched. CDR3 in amino acids: CATSDAGTGRYEQYF. The CDR3 nucleotides are TGTGCCACCAGTGATGCCGGGACAGGGAGGTACGAGCAGTACTTC.

Only a few counts were recorded for this clonotype. The V gene is TRBV7-6, the J gene TRBJ2-1; D is unresolved. Germline assignment: CDR1 SGHVS and CDR2 FNYEAQ. Between the trimmed V and J ends, which lost 0 bases and 9 bases, there was a span of 9 bases. This CDR3 has 13 amino acids. The CDR3 bases are TGTGCCAGCAGCTTAGCAGGGTATGGTGAGCAGTTCTTC. It yields the protein CASSLAGYGEQFF.

Remarks on this clonotype: This may arise from a read error, as a much more abundant clone is one base away. V and J are TRBV2 and TRBJ1-1, with D possibly being TRBD1 (5 bases). The CDR3 runs 13 residues. Germline CDR1 is SNHLY and CDR2 is FYNNEI. CDR3: CANSDDSYTEAFF. The CDR3 DNA is TGTGCCAACAGTGACGACAGCTATACTGAAGCTTTCTTT.

The sample holds many counts of this clonotype. This rearrangement joins TRBV29-1 to TRBJ2-7; 7 positions agree with TRBD1. The ends lost 8 bases at V and 9 bases at J; junction bases unmatched: 19. The CDR3 contains 14 residues. Germline CDR1 reads SQVTM; CDR2 reads ANQGSEA. The CDR3, as DNA: TGCAGCACCACCGGGGACAGCCAGCTTGGTAGGCAGTACTTC. This encodes CSTTGDSQLGRQYF.

This clonotype was seen once. J is TRBJ2-5 and V is TRBV30; D may correspond to TRBD1 or TRBD2 (5 bases each). Germline CDR1 is GTSNPN and CDR2 is SVGIG (reference sequence). V was pared by 6 bases and J by 4 bases, with 15 bases between. The CDR3 runs to 13 residues. CDR3 region: CACQGLGRETQYF. The CDR3, as DNA: TGTGCCTGCCAGGGTTTAGGGAGAGAGACCCAGTACTTC.

In its sample, this clonotype was seen a few times. The V and J genes are TRBV20-1 and TRBJ2-1; 8 bases match TRBD2. With 1 base clipped from V and 7 bases from J, the junction kept 6 bases outside the gene matches. Germline CDR1 reads DFQATT; CDR2 reads SNEGSKA (reference sequence). The CDR3 is 14 amino acids. As DNA, the CDR3 is TGCAGTGCTAGAGGGACGGGAGGGCCGAATGAGCAGTTCTTC. This codes for CSARGTGGPNEQFF.

The chain joins TRBV6-4 to TRBJ2-3; the D gene is possibly TRBD1 (6 bases). This CDR3 spans 15 amino acids. V gave up 0 bases and J gave up 4 bases, with 11 bases separating them. CDR1 and CDR2 (germline): MRHNA, SNTAGT. The CDR3 DNA sequence: TGTGCCAGCAGTGACTCGAGTGGGGGCTCAGATACGCAGTATTTT. Its protein product is CASSDSSGGSDTQYF.

The V and J genes are TRBV7-9 and TRBJ2-3; possible D gene TRBD2, 5 bases. In germline, CDR1 is SEHNR, CDR2 FQNEAQ (reference sequence). The CDR3 contains 16 residues. Trimming removed 1 base at V and 6 bases at J, with 17 bases between. The chain's CDR3 is CASSLVGGSFVDTQYF. The CDR3 DNA reads TGTGCCAGCAGCTTAGTCGGCGGGTCTTTTGTGGATACGCAGTATTTT.